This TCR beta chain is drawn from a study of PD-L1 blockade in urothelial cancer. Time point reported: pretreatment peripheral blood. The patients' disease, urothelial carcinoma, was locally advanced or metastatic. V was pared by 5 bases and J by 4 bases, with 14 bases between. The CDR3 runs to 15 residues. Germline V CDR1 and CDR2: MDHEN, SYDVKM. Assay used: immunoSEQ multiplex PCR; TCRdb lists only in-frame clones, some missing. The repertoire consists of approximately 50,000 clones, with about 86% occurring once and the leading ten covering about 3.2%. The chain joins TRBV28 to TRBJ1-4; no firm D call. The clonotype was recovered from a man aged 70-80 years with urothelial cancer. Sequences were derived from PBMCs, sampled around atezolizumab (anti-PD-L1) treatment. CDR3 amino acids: CASSMPPPGNEKLFF. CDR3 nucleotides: TGTGCCAGCAGTATGCCTCCCCCGGGTAATGAAAAACTGTTTTTT.